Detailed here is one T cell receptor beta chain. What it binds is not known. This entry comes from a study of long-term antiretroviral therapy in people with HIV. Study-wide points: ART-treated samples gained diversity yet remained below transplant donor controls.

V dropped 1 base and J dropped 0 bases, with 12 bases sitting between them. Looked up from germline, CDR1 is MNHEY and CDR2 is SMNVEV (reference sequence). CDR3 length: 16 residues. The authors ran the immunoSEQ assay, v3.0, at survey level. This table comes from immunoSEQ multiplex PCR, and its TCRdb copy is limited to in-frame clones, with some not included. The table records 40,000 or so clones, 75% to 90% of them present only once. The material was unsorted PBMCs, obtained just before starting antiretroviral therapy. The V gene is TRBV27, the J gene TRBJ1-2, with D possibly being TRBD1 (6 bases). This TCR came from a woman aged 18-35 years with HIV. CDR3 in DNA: TGTGCCAGCAGTTTATTGAGGGGGAACGCTAACTATGGCTACACCTTC. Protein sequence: CASSLLRGNANYGYTF.